The 17 T cell receptor beta chains in this list originate from one sample, sequenced in a study of identical twins. From the 5' RACE reads, TCRdb called clonotypes with MiXCR, one entry per CDR3 protein. This sample carries some 240,000 distinct CDR3 sequences, about 10% of them seen once, and the ten largest clones take about 9%. Material: memory T cells sorted from blood. The source is a man aged 50 to 59 in good health.

This clonotype occurred many times. The rearrangement links TRBV15 to TRBJ1-1; D gene ambiguous. Trimming removed 6 bases from V and 1 base from J, with 15 bases in between. Per the germline V gene, CDR1 is LNHNV and CDR2 is YYDKDF (reference sequence). The CDR3 is made up of 15 amino acids. CDR3 loop: CATRSPPVENTEAFF. CDR3 nucleotide sequence: TGTGCCACCAGGTCCCCTCCGGTAGAGAACACTGAAGCTTTCTTT.

The gene calls are TRBV28 and TRBJ2-3; D possibly corresponds to TRBD1 (6 bases). Between the trimmed V and J ends, which lost 2 bases and 1 base, there was a span of 16 bases. The length of the CDR3 is 17 residues. The germline V gene has CDR1 MDHEN and CDR2 SYDVKM. CDR3 sequence: CASSLVVGGQGTDTQYF. CDR3 nucleotides: TGTGCCAGCAGTTTAGTCGTTGGGGGCCAAGGCACAGATACGCAGTATTTT.

The genes are TRBV11-2 and TRBJ2-1; 12 nucleotides match TRBD2. Germline loops: CDR1 SGHAT, CDR2 FQNNGV. The CDR3 contains 16 residues. Germline trimming cut 6 bases from V and 7 bases from J; bases unmatched to any gene: 10. The CDR3 protein is CASSPASGRAGNEQFF. CDR3 bases: TGTGCCAGCAGTCCCGCTAGCGGGAGGGCGGGTAATGAGCAGTTCTTC.

This clonotype was found a few times. The rearrangement joins TRBV19 to TRBJ2-7; D gene unclear. The CDR3 covers 15 residues. From germline, CDR1 is LNHDA and CDR2 SQIVND (reference sequence). V lost 6 bases and J 2 bases, leaving 17 bases between the germline ends. As DNA, the CDR3 is TGTGCCAGTAGCGACCATCAGGAGTTGGCCTACGAGCAGTACTTC. Translating it yields CASSDHQELAYEQYF.

There are many counts of this clonotype. This sequence joins TRBV29-1 and TRBJ2-1, with 8 bases fitting TRBD2. The CDR3 runs to 16 residues. V shed 5 bases and J 0 bases; nucleotides not matched to a gene: 9. CDR1 is SQVTM and CDR2 is ANQGSEA in the germline V gene. CDR3 in amino acids: CSVHSASGSSYNEQFF. The CDR3 DNA reads as TGCAGCGTTCATTCGGCTAGCGGGTCCTCCTACAATGAGCAGTTCTTC.

This clonotype was found many times. The chain couples TRBV12-3 or TRBV12-4 to TRBJ2-7; the D gene is possibly TRBD1 (9 bases). The V gene lost 3 bases and the J gene lost 2 bases, with 23 bases spanning the gap. This CDR3 region has 18 residues. CDR3 coding DNA: TGTGCCAGCAGTTTGGGGACAGGGCTCGGGAGGGCCCCCTACGAGCAGTACTTC. It encodes CASSLGTGLGRAPYEQYF.

The sample holds many counts of this clonotype. J is TRBJ2-1 and V is TRBV12-3 or TRBV12-4, with D possibly matching TRBD2 (6 bases). This CDR3 contains 12 residues. V lost 5 bases, J lost 7 bases, and 9 bases lay in between. The CDR3 bases are TGTGCCAGCAGTCGCGGGGTAAATGAGCAGTTCTTC. This sequence encodes CASSRGVNEQFF.

The V call is TRBV6-5, the J call TRBJ2-4; maybe TRBD2 (5 bases). V lost 0 bases, J lost 1 base, and 10 bases lay in between. This CDR3 comprises 16 residues. CDR1 is MNHEY and CDR2 is SVGAGI in the germline V gene. The DNA of the CDR3 is TGTGCCAGCAGTTACTCGACGGGATCCGCCAAAAACATTCAGTACTTC. Its protein product is CASSYSTGSAKNIQYF.

This clonotype has more than one count but fewer than ten. V is TRBV7-9 and J is TRBJ2-5, with D perhaps assigned TRBD1 or TRBD2 (5 bases each). V was pared by 2 bases and J by 5 bases, with 21 bases between. This CDR3 region has 17 residues. Per the germline V gene, CDR1 is SEHNR and CDR2 is FQNEAQ (reference sequence). In nucleotides, the CDR3 is TGTGCCAGCAGCTTACCCCCGGACCTGGGGGTTGTGGAGACCCAGTACTTC. It specifies CASSLPPDLGVVETQYF.

The CDR3 DNA follows: TGTGCCACCAGCGGGGGACAGGGGGCAGATACGCAGTATTTT. The encoded protein is CATSGGQGADTQYF. The chain has TRBV15 and TRBJ2-3; 11 bases are a match to TRBD1. V lost 5 bases and J lost 4; bases outside the gene matches: 2. Germline V gene lookup returns CDR1 LNHNV and CDR2 YYDKDF (reference sequence). The CDR3 loop spans 14 amino acids.

This clonotype came up many times. The chain couples TRBV24-1 to TRBJ2-1; 7 nucleotides match TRBD2. J gave up 7 bases and V 3 bases, and 11 bases lay outside the gene matches. Germline V gene lookup returns CDR1 KGHDR and CDR2 SFDVKD. The CDR3 is made up of 16 amino acids. DNA of the CDR3: TGTGCCACCAGTGATCTCGGGGAGGGTAGTGGGAATGAGCAGTTCTTC. It codes for CATSDLGEGSGNEQFF.

This clonotype has at least ten counts. The rearrangement links TRBV6-2 or TRBV6-3 to TRBJ1-5; the D gene is possibly TRBD1 (6 bases). The CDR3 has 15 amino acids. V was shortened by 6 bases and J by 4 bases, with 16 bases between the two germline ends. Germline V gene lookup returns CDR1 MNHEY and CDR2 SVGEGT. The CDR3 here is CASRTAGQGNQPQHF. The CDR3 DNA reads as TGTGCCAGCAGAACGGCGGGGCAGGGGAATCAGCCCCAGCATTTT.

The V call is TRBV5-1, the J call TRBJ1-2, with 8 bases identical to TRBD1. CDR1 and CDR2 from the germline V gene are SGHRS and YFSETQ. V shed 4 bases, J shed 4 bases, and the junction held 9 bases outside the gene matches. CDR3 length: 15 amino acids. The CDR3 sequence is CASSRGGRGPYGYTF. The CDR3 nucleotides are TGCGCCAGCAGCCGGGGTGGCAGGGGGCCCTATGGCTACACCTTC.

This clonotype occurred many times. The chain links TRBV6-1 to TRBJ1-1, with TRBD1 matching over 8 bases. The length of the CDR3 is 16 residues. Germline CDR1 MNHNS, CDR2 SASEGT. The J segment lost 1 base and the V segment lost 5 bases, leaving 9 bases of the junction unmatched. CDR3 loop: CASSLSRDRRNTEAFF. For the CDR3, the DNA is TGTGCCAGCAGTCTTTCCAGGGACAGGAGGAACACTGAAGCTTTCTTT.

This clonotype was seen at least ten times. The chain combines TRBV25-1 with TRBJ2-1, with D perhaps matching TRBD1 or TRBD2 (5 bases each). The V gene lost 9 bases and the J gene lost 2 bases, with 20 bases spanning the gap. The CDR3 loop spans 16 amino acids. CDR1 and CDR2 from the germline V gene are MGHDK and SYGVNS. In DNA, the CDR3 is TGTGCCAGTCCGTTGGTCCGGGACGACACCTACAATGAGCAGTTCTTC. This encodes CASPLVRDDTYNEQFF. The full variable domain, its missing parts supplied by reference TRBV25-1 and TRBJ2-1, is EADIYQTPRYLVIGTGKKITLECSQTMGHDKMYWYQQDPGMELHLIHYSYGVNSTEKGDLSSESTVSRIRTEHFPLTLESARPSHTSQYLCASPLVRDDTYNEQFFGPGTRLTVL.

The genes are TRBV7-2 and TRBJ1-5; D may be TRBD1 (6 bases). Germline lookup yields CDR1 SGHTA and CDR2 FQGNSA. This CDR3 comprises 14 residues. The V end lost 3 bases, the J end lost 3 bases, and 9 bases lay between the germline ends. CDR3 region: CASSLDSANQPQHF. CDR3 nucleotides: TGTGCCAGCAGCTTGGACAGTGCCAATCAGCCCCAGCATTTT. Full variable domain (missing parts from reference TRBV7-2 and TRBJ1-5): GAGVSQSPSNKVTEKGKDVELRCDPISGHTALYWYRQSLGQGLEFLIYFQGNSAPDKSGLPSDRFSAERTGGSVSTLTIQRTQQEDSAVYLCASSLDSANQPQHFGDGTRLSIL.

At least ten counts were recorded for this clonotype. The chain couples TRBV10-3 to TRBJ2-3, with 7 bases that match TRBD1. This CDR3 comprises 14 residues. V lost 7 bases and J lost 2; bases outside the gene matches: 6. Germline V CDR1 and CDR2: ENHRY, SYGVKD. The CDR3 reads CAIKRGLDTDTQYF. CDR3 DNA sequence: TGTGCCATCAAGAGGGGGCTTGACACAGATACGCAGTATTTT.